These 8 T cell receptor beta chains originate from one sample sequenced in a study of cytomegalovirus exposure and HLA in healthy donors. Using immunoSEQ multiplex PCR, the repertoire was profiled, and TCRdb retains in-frame clones only, with some absent. The table includes fewer than 120,000 clones, around 90% detected once. The sequenced material came from PBMCs. These receptors all stem from a woman aged 18 to 35 in good health and CMV-seronegative.

The chain has TRBV29-1 and TRBJ2-7; 8 bases fit TRBD1. The junction had 9 bases not matched to a gene; V was cut back by 5 bases and J by 3 bases. The CDR3 contains 14 residues. The germline CDR1 and CDR2 sequences are SQVTM and ANQGSEA. The CDR3 protein is CSVRDPTGDYEQYF. The CDR3 DNA follows: TGCAGCGTTCGAGACCCGACAGGGGACTACGAGCAGTACTTC.

The chain carries TRBV27 and TRBJ2-3; D gene uncertain. Germline loops: CDR1 MNHEY, CDR2 SMNVEV (reference sequence). Trimming shortened V by 2 bases and J by 2 bases, and 5 bases separated the two germline ends. CDR3 length: 13 residues. The CDR3 bases are TGTGCCAGCAGTTTAGGGCTCACAGATACGCAGTATTTT. Its translation is CASSLGLTDTQYF.

The chain carries TRBV28 and TRBJ2-3; 7 nucleotides match TRBD1. The CDR3 loop spans 16 amino acids. Losses at the gene ends were 6 bases for V and 4 bases for J; bases not matched to a gene: 13. Germline CDR1 reads MDHEN; CDR2 reads SYDVKM. The CDR3 region is CASSPAPGTEPDTQYF. In nucleotides, the CDR3 is TGTGCCAGCAGCCCAGCCCCCGGGACAGAGCCAGATACGCAGTATTTT.

The chain joins TRBV7-8 to TRBJ2-2; the match to TRBD2 covers 13 bases. The CDR3 consists of 18 residues. The germline CDR1 and CDR2 sequences are SGHVS and FQNEAQ. The trim removed 5 bases at V and 3 bases at J, leaving 9 bases unmatched. CDR3 sequence: CASSHSGTSGTYTGELFF. The CDR3 coding sequence is TGTGCCAGCAGCCACTCCGGGACTAGCGGGACTTACACCGGGGAGCTGTTTTTT.

The chain employs TRBV19 and TRBJ2-1, with D tentatively TRBD1 (5 bases). Germline V lookup: CDR1 LNHDA, CDR2 SQIVND (reference sequence). The CDR3 spans 13 residues. With 5 bases removed from V and 5 bases from J, the gap between germline ends came to 10 bases. CDR3: CASSDGQHNEQFF. CDR3 coding DNA: TGTGCCAGTAGTGACGGACAACACAATGAGCAGTTCTTC.

CDR3: CASSQVTSGNNEQFF. The DNA for the CDR3 is TGCGCCAGCAGCCAAGTAACTAGCGGTAACAATGAGCAGTTCTTC. V and J are TRBV4-1 and TRBJ2-1, with 8 nucleotides matching TRBD2. The CDR3 is 15 residues long. Germline V CDR1 and CDR2: MGHRA, YSYEKL. Losses at the gene ends were 1 base for V and 5 bases for J; bases not matched to a gene: 4.

The CDR3, as DNA: TGCGCCAGCAGCTCCCGGGCTAGCGGGGAGGCGCAGTTCTTC. This sequence encodes CASSSRASGEAQFF. The rearrangement links TRBV5-1 to TRBJ2-1; 9 bases match TRBD2. J was trimmed by 12 bases and V by 3 bases; bases with no gene match: 10. CDR1 is SGHRS and CDR2 is YFSETQ in the germline V gene. The CDR3 covers 14 residues.

J is TRBJ2-3 and V is TRBV5-4, with TRBD1 identical over 8 bases. J was trimmed by 1 base and V by 3 bases; bases with no gene match: 4. In germline, CDR1 is SGHNT, CDR2 YYREEE (reference sequence). This CDR3 is 15 amino acids long. The CDR3 loop is CASSWTGLGTDTQYF. CDR3 in DNA: TGTGCCAGCAGCTGGACAGGGTTGGGCACAGATACGCAGTATTTT.